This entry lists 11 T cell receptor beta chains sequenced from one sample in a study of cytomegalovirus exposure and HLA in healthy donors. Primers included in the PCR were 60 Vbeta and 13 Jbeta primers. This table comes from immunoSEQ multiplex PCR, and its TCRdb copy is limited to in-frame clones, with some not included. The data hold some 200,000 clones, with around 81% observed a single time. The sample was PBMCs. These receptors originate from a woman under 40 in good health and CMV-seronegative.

The chain's CDR3 is CSVEDRDYEQYF. DNA of the CDR3: TGCAGCGTTGAGGACAGAGACTACGAGCAGTACTTC. V is TRBV29-1 and J is TRBJ2-7; weak D call: TRBD1 (6 bases). The V and J ends lost 3 bases and 3 bases respectively, with 9 bases between them. Germline CDR1 is SQVTM and CDR2 is ANQGSEA. CDR3 length equals 12 residues.

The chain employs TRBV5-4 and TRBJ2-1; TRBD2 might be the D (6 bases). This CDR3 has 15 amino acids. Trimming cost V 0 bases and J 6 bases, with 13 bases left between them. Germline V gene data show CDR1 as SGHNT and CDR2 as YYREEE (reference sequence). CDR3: CASSLVSGGTNEQFF. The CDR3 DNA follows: TGTGCCAGCAGCTTGGTCTCCGGCGGGACCAATGAGCAGTTCTTC.

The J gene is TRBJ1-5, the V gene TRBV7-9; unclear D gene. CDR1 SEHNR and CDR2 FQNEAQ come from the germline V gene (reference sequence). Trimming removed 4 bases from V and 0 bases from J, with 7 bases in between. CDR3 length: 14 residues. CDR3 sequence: CASSSDDSNQPQHF. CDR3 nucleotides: TGTGCCAGCAGCTCAGATGATAGCAATCAGCCCCAGCATTTT.

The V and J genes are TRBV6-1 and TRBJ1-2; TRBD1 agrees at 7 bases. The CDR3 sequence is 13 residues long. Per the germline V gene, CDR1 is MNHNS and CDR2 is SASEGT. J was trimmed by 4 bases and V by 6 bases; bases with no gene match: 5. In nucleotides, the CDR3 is TGTGCCAGCAGCCAGACAGGGAGCTATGGCTACACCTTC. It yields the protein CASSQTGSYGYTF.

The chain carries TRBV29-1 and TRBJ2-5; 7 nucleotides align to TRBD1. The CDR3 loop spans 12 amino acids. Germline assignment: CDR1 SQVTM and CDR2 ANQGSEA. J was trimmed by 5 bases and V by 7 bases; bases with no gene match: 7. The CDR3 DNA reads TGCAGCGGAAGACAGGGAGACGAGACCCAGTACTTC. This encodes CSGRQGDETQYF.

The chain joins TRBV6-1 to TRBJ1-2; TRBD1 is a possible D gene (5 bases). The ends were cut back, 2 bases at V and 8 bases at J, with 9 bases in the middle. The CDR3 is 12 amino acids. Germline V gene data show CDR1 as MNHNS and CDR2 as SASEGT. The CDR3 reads CASSEPGGGYTF. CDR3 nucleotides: TGTGCCAGCAGTGAACCTGGGGGGGGCTACACCTTC.

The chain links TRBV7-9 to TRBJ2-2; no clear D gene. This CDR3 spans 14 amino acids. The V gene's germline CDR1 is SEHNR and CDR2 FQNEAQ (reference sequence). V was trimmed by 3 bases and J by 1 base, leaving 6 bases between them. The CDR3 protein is CASSFDWNTGELFF. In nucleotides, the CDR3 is TGTGCCAGCAGCTTCGACTGGAACACCGGGGAGCTGTTTTTT.

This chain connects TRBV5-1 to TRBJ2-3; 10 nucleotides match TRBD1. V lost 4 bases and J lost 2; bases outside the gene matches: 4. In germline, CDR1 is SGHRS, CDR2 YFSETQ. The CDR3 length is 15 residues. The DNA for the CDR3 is TGCGCCAGCAGCGCCGGGACAGGGGACACAGATACGCAGTATTTT. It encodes CASSAGTGDTDTQYF.

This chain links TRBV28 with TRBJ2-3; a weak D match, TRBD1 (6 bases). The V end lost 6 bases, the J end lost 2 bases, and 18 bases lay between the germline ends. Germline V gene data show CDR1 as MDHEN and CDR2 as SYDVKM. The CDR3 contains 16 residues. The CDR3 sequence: CASSPVPQGSTDTQYF. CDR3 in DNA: TGTGCCAGCAGCCCCGTCCCCCAGGGGTCCACAGATACGCAGTATTTT.

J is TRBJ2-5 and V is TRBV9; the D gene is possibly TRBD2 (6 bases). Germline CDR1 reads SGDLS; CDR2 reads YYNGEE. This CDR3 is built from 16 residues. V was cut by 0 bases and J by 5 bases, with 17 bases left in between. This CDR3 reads CASSVATSSGEETQYF. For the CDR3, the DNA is TGTGCCAGCAGCGTAGCTACGAGTAGCGGTGAGGAGACCCAGTACTTC. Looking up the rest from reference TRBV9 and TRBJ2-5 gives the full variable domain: DSGVTQTPKHLITATGQRVTLRCSPRSGDLSVYWYQQSLDQGLQFLIQYYNGEERAKGNILERFSAQQFPDLHSELNLSSLELGDSALYFCASSVATSSGEETQYFGPGTRLLVL.

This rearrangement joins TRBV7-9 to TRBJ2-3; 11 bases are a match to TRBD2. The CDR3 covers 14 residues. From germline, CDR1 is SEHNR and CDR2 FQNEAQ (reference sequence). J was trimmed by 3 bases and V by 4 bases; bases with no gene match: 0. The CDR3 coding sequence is TGTGCCAGCAGCTCTAGCGGGAGGACAGATACGCAGTATTTT. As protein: CASSSSGRTDTQYF.